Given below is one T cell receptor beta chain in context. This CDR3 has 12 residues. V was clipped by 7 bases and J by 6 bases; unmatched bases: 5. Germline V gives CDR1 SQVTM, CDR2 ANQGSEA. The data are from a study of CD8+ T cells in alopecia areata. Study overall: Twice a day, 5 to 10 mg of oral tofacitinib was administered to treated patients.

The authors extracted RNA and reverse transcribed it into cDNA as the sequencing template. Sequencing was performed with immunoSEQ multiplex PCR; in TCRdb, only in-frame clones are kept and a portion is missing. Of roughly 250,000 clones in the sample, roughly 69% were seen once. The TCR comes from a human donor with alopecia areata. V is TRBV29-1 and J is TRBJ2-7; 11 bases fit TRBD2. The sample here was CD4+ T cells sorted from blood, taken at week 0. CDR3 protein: CSGLAGGIEQYF. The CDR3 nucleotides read TGCAGCGGGTTAGCGGGGGGGATCGAGCAGTACTTC.